This T cell receptor (beta chain) was observed in a study of blood T cells in healthy people across ages. Study-level results: The study regarded diversity estimates from one million T cells as underestimates.

In terms of origin and age, donors were healthy Caucasian individuals from Russia aged roughly 6 to 95. Total RNA, at least 5 micrograms per sample, was extracted from PBMCs. As concerns this clonotype: The antigen is unknown.

The use of a sample-barcoded 5' primer and a J-beta primer mix characterized a second PCR of roughly 7 to 12 cycles. All samples gave at least 2.5 million CDR3-containing paired-end reads. One entry per CDR3 protein results from TCRdb running MiXCR on the 5' RACE reads. This sample has around 1.5 million distinct CDR3 sequences; 30% to 35% occur once, and the top ten carry roughly 10%. The origin of this receptor is a woman between 25 and 40 years old in good health. What was sequenced was blood.

The CDR3: CSARLRGGSTDTQYF. CDR3 DNA sequence: TGCAGTGCTAGACTACGGGGGGGGTCCACAGATACGCAGTATTTT. J is TRBJ2-3 and V is TRBV20-1; 8 positions match TRBD2. The CDR3 is 15 amino acids. V lost 2 bases, J lost 2 bases, and 6 bases stayed unmatched. CDR1 is DFQATT and CDR2 is SNEGSKA in the germline V gene (reference sequence).